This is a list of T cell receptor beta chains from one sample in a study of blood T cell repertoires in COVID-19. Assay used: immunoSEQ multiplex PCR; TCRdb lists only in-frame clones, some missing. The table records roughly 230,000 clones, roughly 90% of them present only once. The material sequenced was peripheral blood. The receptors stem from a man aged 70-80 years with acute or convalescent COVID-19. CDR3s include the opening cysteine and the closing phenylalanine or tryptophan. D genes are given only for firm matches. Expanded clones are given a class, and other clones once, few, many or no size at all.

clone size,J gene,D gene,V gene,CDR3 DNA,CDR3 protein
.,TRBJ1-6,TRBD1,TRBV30,TGTGCCTTGGACAGGGTGGATTCACCCCTCCACTTT,CALDRVDSPLHF
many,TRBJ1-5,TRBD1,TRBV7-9,TGTGCCAGCAGCCCGACAGGGATTGGTCAGCCCCAGCATTTT,CASSPTGIGQPQHF
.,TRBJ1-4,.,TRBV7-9,TGTGCCAGCAGCGCCGACAGAAAAAAACTGTTTTTT,CASSADRKKLFF
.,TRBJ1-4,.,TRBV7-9,TGTGCCAGCAGCTTGGGACAATCCACCGGTAAACTGTTTTTT,CASSLGQSTGKLFF
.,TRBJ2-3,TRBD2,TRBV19,TGTGCGAGTAAGAAGCGGGACACAGATACGCAGTATTTT,CASKKRDTDTQYF
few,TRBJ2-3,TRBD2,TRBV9,TGTGCCAGCAGCGTTCTAGCGGGAGGTGCTACGCAGTATTTT,CASSVLAGGATQYF
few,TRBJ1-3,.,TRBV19,TGTGCCAGTGCGACAGTCTCTGGAAACACCATATATTTT,CASATVSGNTIYF
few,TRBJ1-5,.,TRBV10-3,TGTGCCACCGCCGAAATGGAGGTCAGGGAGGGTCAGCCCCAGCATTTT,CATAEMEVREGQPQHF
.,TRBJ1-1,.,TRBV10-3,TGTGCCATCAGTGAAGCGGGCCCGAACACTGAAGCTTTCTTT,CAISEAGPNTEAFF
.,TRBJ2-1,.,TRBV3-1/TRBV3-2,TGTGCCAGCAGCCAAGTCGCTAGCAGCTACAATGAGCAGTTCTTC,CASSQVASSYNEQFF
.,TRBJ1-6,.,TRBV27,TGTGCCAGCAGTTTAGGGCAGGTCTATAATTCACCCCTCCACTTT,CASSLGQVYNSPLHF
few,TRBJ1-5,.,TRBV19,TGTGCCAGTAAAGGGTCCGCAGGGAATTTTAACCAGCCCCAGCATTTT,CASKGSAGNFNQPQHF
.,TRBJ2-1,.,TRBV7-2,TGTGCCAGCAGCTTAGCGTTAAGCGTCAATGAGCAGTTCTTC,CASSLALSVNEQFF
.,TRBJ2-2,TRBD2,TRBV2,TGTGCCAGCAGCCGAGGGGAGCTAGCGGGAGGACTGTTTTTT,CASSRGELAGGLFF
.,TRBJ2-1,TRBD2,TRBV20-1,TGCAGTGCTAGTGCCTCAGAAGGACTAGCGGGATACAATGAGCAGTTCTTC,CSASASEGLAGYNEQFF
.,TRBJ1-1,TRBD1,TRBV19,TGTGCCAGTAGCCCCGGGATCCCAGGGGGCACTGAAGCTTTCTTT,CASSPGIPGGTEAFF
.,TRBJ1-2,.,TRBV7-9,TGTGCCAGCAGCTTGGGACAAGAGAACTATGGCTACACCTTC,CASSLGQENYGYTF
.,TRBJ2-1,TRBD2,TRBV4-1,TGCGCCAGCAGCCGGGGAATAGCGGGATATAATGAGCAGTTCTTC,CASSRGIAGYNEQFF
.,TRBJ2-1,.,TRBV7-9,TGTGCCAGCAGCTTTAGGGAGGACGATGAGCAGTTCTTC,CASSFREDDEQFF
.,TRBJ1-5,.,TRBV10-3,TGTGCCATCAGTGATAGGGAGGGGGATGTTCAGCCCCAGCATTTT,CAISDREGDVQPQHF
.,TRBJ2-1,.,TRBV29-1,TGCAGCGTTGAAGATAGACATTCCCAACAGTTCTTC,CSVEDRHSQQFF
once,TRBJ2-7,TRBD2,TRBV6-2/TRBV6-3,TGTGCCAGCAGTCTGTTAGGGACTAGCGGCACCTACGAGCAGTACTTC,CASSLLGTSGTYEQYF
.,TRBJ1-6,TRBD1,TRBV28,TGTGCCAGCTCCGGGGCGGACAGGGTTAATTCACCCCTCCACTTT,CASSGADRVNSPLHF
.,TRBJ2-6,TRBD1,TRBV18,TGTGCCAGCTCACCCGGGACAGGGGGACCCGGGGCCAACGTCCTGACTTTC,CASSPGTGGPGANVLTF
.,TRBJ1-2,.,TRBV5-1,TGCGCCAGCAGCTTGGATAGGGGCGATAGGGGCTATGGCTACACCTTC,CASSLDRGDRGYGYTF
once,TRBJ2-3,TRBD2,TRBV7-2,TGTGCCAGCAGTTCTAGCGGGAGGTTAGATACGCAGTATTTT,CASSSSGRLDTQYF
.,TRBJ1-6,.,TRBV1,TGCACCAGCAGCCAAACTTCACCCGGGAAGCATAATTCACCCCTCCACTTT,CTSSQTSPGKHNSPLHF
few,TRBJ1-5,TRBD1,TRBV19,TGTGCCAGTAGTTCCTCCGAGGGACAGGGAGAGCATTTT,CASSSSEGQGEHF
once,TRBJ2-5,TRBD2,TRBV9,TGTGCCAGCAGCGTAGCAAGCGGGGATGAGACCCAGTACTTC,CASSVASGDETQYF
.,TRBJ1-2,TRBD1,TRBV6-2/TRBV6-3,TGTGCCAGCAGTTACGGGCCAGCAGGGGGGAACTATGGCTACACCTTC,CASSYGPAGGNYGYTF
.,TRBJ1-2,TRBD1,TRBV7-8,TGTGCCAGCAGCTTAGCGGGACAGGGCGGTGGCTACACCTTC,CASSLAGQGGGYTF
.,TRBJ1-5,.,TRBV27,TGTGCCAGCAGCGGTCACGGCAATCAGCCCCAGCATTTT,CASSGHGNQPQHF
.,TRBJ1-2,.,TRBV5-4,TGTGCCAGCACCACGACAGAGTCTAACTATGGCTACACCTTC,CASTTTESNYGYTF
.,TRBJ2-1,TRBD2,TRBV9,TGTGCCAGCAGCGTAGGCCCTAGCGGGATGTACGAGCAGTTCTTC,CASSVGPSGMYEQFF
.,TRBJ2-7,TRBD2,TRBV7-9,TGTGCCAGCAGCCTTCCGCGGGAGGATCACGAGCAGTACTTC,CASSLPREDHEQYF
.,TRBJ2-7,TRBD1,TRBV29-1,TGCAGCGTGCTAGGGGGCCCTTTAACCTACGAGCAGTACTTC,CSVLGGPLTYEQYF
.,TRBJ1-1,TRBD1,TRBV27,TGTGCCAGCAGCCTTACAGGGGTGTCGACTGAAGCTTTCTTT,CASSLTGVSTEAFF
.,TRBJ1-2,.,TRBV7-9,TGTGCCAGCAGCTTAATAGGAGGGCAGACCAACTATGGCTACACCTTC,CASSLIGGQTNYGYTF
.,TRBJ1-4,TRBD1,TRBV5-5,TGTGCCAGCAGCCCCCAACCCACGACAGGGGGAAATGAAAAACTGTTTTTT,CASSPQPTTGGNEKLFF
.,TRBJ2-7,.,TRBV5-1,TGCGCCAGCAGCTTTGGCCCCTCCAGCTCCTACGAGCAGTACTTC,CASSFGPSSSYEQYF
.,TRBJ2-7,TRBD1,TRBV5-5,TGTGCCAGCAGCTTGCCAGGGGGCACCTACGAGCAGTACTTC,CASSLPGGTYEQYF
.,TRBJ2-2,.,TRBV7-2,TGTGCCAGCAGTGTGGGTCTAGCGCACACCGGGGAGCTGTTTTTT,CASSVGLAHTGELFF
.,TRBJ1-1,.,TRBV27,TGTGCCAGCCTTAGGAAACCGGGACAGAACACTGAAGCTTTCTTT,CASLRKPGQNTEAFF
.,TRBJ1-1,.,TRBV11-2,TGTGCCAGCAGCTTAGATATTTTTGGACAGCAGAACACTGAAGCTTTCTTT,CASSLDIFGQQNTEAFF
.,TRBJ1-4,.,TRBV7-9,TGTGCCAGCAGCTCCGACAGGACGAATGAAAAACTGTTTTTT,CASSSDRTNEKLFF
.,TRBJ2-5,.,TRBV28,TGTGCCAGCAGTCAATACAGGGTCGGCGAGACCCAGTACTTC,CASSQYRVGETQYF
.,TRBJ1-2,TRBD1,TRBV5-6,TGTGCCAGCAGCTTGGCCGGGACAGGGACCCTCTATGGCTACACCTTC,CASSLAGTGTLYGYTF
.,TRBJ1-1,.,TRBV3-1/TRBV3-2,TGTGCCAGCAGCCAAGATGCAGGGAAGAACACTGAAGCTTTCTTT,CASSQDAGKNTEAFF
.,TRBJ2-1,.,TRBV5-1,TGCGCCAGCAGCGCACCTTTAGCAAATGAGCAGTTCTTC,CASSAPLANEQFF
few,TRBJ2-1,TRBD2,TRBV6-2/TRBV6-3,TGTGCCAGCAGTTACAGCCCTAGCGGGAGGGCTAGGAATGAGCAGTTCTTC,CASSYSPSGRARNEQFF
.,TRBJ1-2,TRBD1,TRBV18,TGTGCCAGCTCAGAGGGGACAGGGGGCATCGATGGCTACACCTTC,CASSEGTGGIDGYTF
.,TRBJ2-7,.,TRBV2,TGTGCCAGCAGCTGGGAGTTCTACGAGCAGTACTTC,CASSWEFYEQYF
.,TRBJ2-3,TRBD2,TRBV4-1,TGCGCCAGCAGCCACCCGACTAGCGGGAGTTTGGGGGATACGCAGTATTTT,CASSHPTSGSLGDTQYF
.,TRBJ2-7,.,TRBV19,TGTGCCAGTAGTATCTTAGGGCGGCGGGACGGATCCTACGAGCAGTACTTC,CASSILGRRDGSYEQYF